A selection of T cell receptor beta chains follows, all from one sample in a study of cytomegalovirus exposure and HLA in healthy donors. Libraries were prepared by immunoSEQ multiplex PCR; TCRdb keeps only in-frame clonotypes and omits some of them. This repertoire shows some 150,000 clones, more than 75% found once; its top ten account for 2.7%. What was sequenced was PBMCs. These receptors were obtained from a man aged 18 to 29 in good health and CMV-seropositive. The CDR3 runs from the conserved cysteine through the conserved F or W. The D gene is left open where the match is weak. Size is omitted from some rows. Given values are once, few, many or a class for expanded clones.

J	size	V	D	length	DNA	CDR3
TRBJ2-6	.	TRBV2	.	16	TGTGCCAGCAGTGAAGGATTGAGCTCTGGGGCCAACGTCCTGACTTTC	CASSEGLSSGANVLTF
TRBJ2-1	.	TRBV28	TRBD2	15	TGTGCCAGCAGTGCCGGGACTAGCGGGAACAATGAGCAGTTCTTC	CASSAGTSGNNEQFF
TRBJ1-2	.	TRBV19	TRBD1	14	TGTGCCAGTAATCCACAGGGGATCCTCTATGGCTACACCTTC	CASNPQGILYGYTF
TRBJ1-1	few	TRBV9	.	13	TGTGCCAGCAGCCCCGGGGGGGGCACTGAAGCTTTCTTT	CASSPGGGTEAFF
TRBJ2-5	.	TRBV5-1	.	11	TGCGCCAGCAGCCTCCAAGAGACCCAGTACTTC	CASSLQETQYF
TRBJ1-1	once	TRBV4-1	TRBD1	17	TGCGCCAGCAGCCACTTTTCCCTCCGGGACAGGAACACTGAAGCTTTCTTT	CASSHFSLRDRNTEAFF
TRBJ2-3	.	TRBV19	.	14	TGTGCCAGTAGTATCGGACTAAGCACAGATACGCAGTATTTT	CASSIGLSTDTQYF
TRBJ1-2	once	TRBV6-5	.	15	TGTGCCAGCAGTTACCAGGCAGGGGATAACTATGGCTACACCTTC	CASSYQAGDNYGYTF
TRBJ2-5	.	TRBV27	TRBD2	21	TGTGCCAGCAGTTGGCCGGGACTAGCGGGAGATCTTCGTAAGTACCAAGAGACCCAGTACTTC	CASSWPGLAGDLRKYQETQYF
TRBJ1-1	.	TRBV15	TRBD1	15	TGTGCCACCAGCAGATCGCCAACAGGGGACACTGAAGCTTTCTTT	CATSRSPTGDTEAFF
TRBJ2-3	few	TRBV5-1	.	18	TGCGCCAGCAGCTCACCGGGACAAACCTCTCGAGCTTGGGATACGCAGTATTTT	CASSSPGQTSRAWDTQYF
TRBJ1-2	.	TRBV6-5	.	13	TGTGCCAGCAGTTATGCGGGGGCCTATGGCTACACCTTC	CASSYAGAYGYTF
TRBJ2-7	.	TRBV6-6	.	14	TGTGCCAGCAGTTACTCCACAAACTCCTACGAGCAGTACTTC	CASSYSTNSYEQYF
TRBJ2-7	.	TRBV15	TRBD2	14	TGTGCCACCAGCACGCGGGAGCTCCTCTACGAGCAGTACTTC	CATSTRELLYEQYF
TRBJ1-1	.	TRBV27	TRBD1	16	TGTGCCAGCAGGGACCTGACAGGGTTCAAGAACACTGAAGCTTTCTTT	CASRDLTGFKNTEAFF